These T cell receptor beta chains were read from a single sample in a study of T cell responses to AZD1222 COVID-19 vaccine. Profiling relied on immunoSEQ multiplex PCR, and the TCRdb table lists in-frame clones only, not all of them. The repertoire holds 95,000 to 110,000 clones, with 80% to 90% as singletons. The source was peripheral blood, collected on day 0 of AZD1222 vaccination. The receptors here all came from an adult in good health. Each CDR3 is given with its conserved first and last residue. Each record gives: J gene, V gene, D gene, clone size, CDR3 protein, CDR3 DNA. The D gene is left open where the match is weak. A clone size is listed for some rows: how often the clone was seen (once, few, many), or a class if it is expanded.

j_gene: TRBJ1-6; v_gene: TRBV18; d_gene: TRBD1; abundance: NA; CDR3aa: CASVQGYNSPLHF; CDR3nt: TGTGCCAGCGTACAGGGGTATAATTCACCCCTCCACTTT
j_gene: TRBJ1-3; v_gene: TRBV21-1; d_gene: NA; abundance: NA; CDR3aa: CASSKSSSGNTIYF; CDR3nt: TGTGCCAGCAGCAAGTCCAGCTCTGGAAACACCATATATTTT
j_gene: TRBJ1-1; v_gene: TRBV6-5; d_gene: NA; abundance: NA; CDR3aa: CASGRVGTEAFF; CDR3nt: TGTGCCAGCGGGAGGGTGGGCACTGAAGCTTTCTTT
j_gene: TRBJ1-2; v_gene: TRBV4-3; d_gene: TRBD1; abundance: few; CDR3aa: CASSRTGSGYGYTF; CDR3nt: TGCGCCAGCAGCCGGACAGGGTCGGGCTATGGCTACACCTTC
j_gene: TRBJ2-1; v_gene: TRBV24-1; d_gene: TRBD1; abundance: few; CDR3aa: CATEGQFLNEQFF; CDR3nt: TGTGCCACCGAGGGACAGTTCCTCAATGAGCAGTTCTTC
j_gene: TRBJ1-3; v_gene: TRBV18; d_gene: NA; abundance: NA; CDR3aa: CASSPPGAGNTIYF; CDR3nt: TGTGCCAGCTCACCGCCAGGGGCAGGAAACACCATATATTTT
j_gene: TRBJ1-4; v_gene: TRBV9; d_gene: NA; abundance: NA; CDR3aa: CASSVGPSGEKLFF; CDR3nt: TGTGCCAGCAGCGTAGGCCCCTCGGGGGAAAAACTGTTTTTT
j_gene: TRBJ2-3; v_gene: TRBV9; d_gene: TRBD2; abundance: NA; CDR3aa: CASSVDRGGRTDTQYF; CDR3nt: TGTGCCAGCAGCGTAGATCGGGGGGGCCGGACAGATACGCAGTATTTT
j_gene: TRBJ1-5; v_gene: TRBV7-9; d_gene: NA; abundance: NA; CDR3aa: CASSPGGTSNQPQHF; CDR3nt: TGTGCCAGCAGCCCGGGTGGGACTAGCAATCAGCCCCAGCATTTT
j_gene: TRBJ1-2; v_gene: TRBV29-1; d_gene: NA; abundance: NA; CDR3aa: CSVAQDSNYGYTF; CDR3nt: TGCAGCGTTGCACAGGACTCTAACTATGGCTACACCTTC
j_gene: TRBJ1-1; v_gene: TRBV3-1/TRBV3-2; d_gene: NA; abundance: NA; CDR3aa: CASSGRSTEAFF; CDR3nt: TGTGCCAGCAGTGGGCGGAGTACTGAAGCTTTCTTT
j_gene: TRBJ1-3; v_gene: TRBV7-2; d_gene: NA; abundance: NA; CDR3aa: CASSLVTGSGNTIYF; CDR3nt: TGTGCCAGCAGCTTAGTAACAGGCTCTGGAAACACCATATATTTT
j_gene: TRBJ2-1; v_gene: TRBV6-2/TRBV6-3; d_gene: NA; abundance: NA; CDR3aa: CASSRASPYNEQFF; CDR3nt: TGTGCCAGCAGCCGGGCCTCGCCCTACAATGAGCAGTTCTTC
j_gene: TRBJ1-5; v_gene: TRBV24-1; d_gene: NA; abundance: NA; CDR3aa: CATSNRGDQPQHF; CDR3nt: TGTGCCACCAGTAATCGAGGGGACCAGCCCCAGCATTTT
j_gene: TRBJ2-3; v_gene: TRBV5-1; d_gene: NA; abundance: once; CDR3aa: CASSLGQLSTDTQYF; CDR3nt: TGCGCCAGCAGCTTAGGACAGCTTAGCACAGATACGCAGTATTTT
j_gene: TRBJ2-7; v_gene: TRBV5-5; d_gene: TRBD1; abundance: NA; CDR3aa: CASSRLTGGVYEQYF; CDR3nt: TGTGCCAGCAGCCGACTTACAGGGGGCGTCTACGAGCAGTACTTC
j_gene: TRBJ2-6; v_gene: TRBV6-5; d_gene: NA; abundance: NA; CDR3aa: CASSYGAAGANVLTF; CDR3nt: TGTGCCAGCAGTTACGGGGCAGCCGGGGCCAACGTCCTGACTTTC
j_gene: TRBJ1-6; v_gene: TRBV6-2/TRBV6-3; d_gene: TRBD1; abundance: once; CDR3aa: CASSTDREVYSPLHF; CDR3nt: TGTGCCAGCAGTACGGACAGGGAGGTATATTCACCCCTCCACTTT
j_gene: TRBJ2-7; v_gene: TRBV5-4; d_gene: NA; abundance: few; CDR3aa: CASSTRTGSYEQYF; CDR3nt: TGTGCCAGCAGCACTCGGACGGGAAGCTACGAGCAGTACTTC
j_gene: TRBJ1-2; v_gene: TRBV10-3; d_gene: NA; abundance: NA; CDR3aa: CAISEERGRHGYTF; CDR3nt: TGTGCCATCAGCGAGGAGAGGGGAAGGCACGGCTACACCTTC
j_gene: TRBJ1-5; v_gene: TRBV19; d_gene: NA; abundance: NA; CDR3aa: CASSLWGPQHF; CDR3nt: TGTGCCAGCTCACTATGGGGTCCCCAGCATTTT
j_gene: TRBJ1-2; v_gene: TRBV19; d_gene: NA; abundance: NA; CDR3aa: CASRADGYGYTF; CDR3nt: TGTGCCAGTAGGGCGGATGGCTATGGCTACACCTTC
j_gene: TRBJ1-5; v_gene: TRBV2; d_gene: NA; abundance: NA; CDR3aa: CASSVGYGNQPQHF; CDR3nt: TGTGCCAGCAGTGTTGGGTACGGCAATCAGCCCCAGCATTTT
j_gene: TRBJ2-7; v_gene: TRBV28; d_gene: NA; abundance: NA; CDR3aa: CASSLYGVGTYEQYF; CDR3nt: TGTGCCAGCAGTTTATACGGGGTAGGGACCTACGAGCAGTACTTC
j_gene: TRBJ1-5; v_gene: TRBV6-6; d_gene: TRBD1; abundance: NA; CDR3aa: CASTDRVLSNQPQHF; CDR3nt: TGTGCCAGCACCGACAGGGTGTTGAGCAATCAGCCCCAGCATTTT
j_gene: TRBJ2-3; v_gene: TRBV6-4; d_gene: NA; abundance: NA; CDR3aa: CASSPLASADTQYF; CDR3nt: TGTGCCAGCAGTCCACTAGCTTCAGCAGATACGCAGTATTTT
j_gene: TRBJ2-5; v_gene: TRBV7-2; d_gene: NA; abundance: NA; CDR3aa: CASSRTQETQYF; CDR3nt: TGTGCCAGCAGCCGAACCCAAGAGACCCAGTACTTC
j_gene: TRBJ2-2; v_gene: TRBV7-2; d_gene: NA; abundance: NA; CDR3aa: CASSLVVGSGELFF; CDR3nt: TGTGCCAGCAGCTTAGTTGTAGGCTCCGGGGAGCTGTTTTTT
j_gene: TRBJ2-3; v_gene: TRBV5-6; d_gene: NA; abundance: NA; CDR3aa: CASSRITDTQYF; CDR3nt: TGTGCCAGCAGCAGAATAACAGATACGCAGTATTTT
j_gene: TRBJ2-1; v_gene: TRBV4-2; d_gene: TRBD2; abundance: once; CDR3aa: CASSQSPTSGGANEQFF; CDR3nt: TGTGCCAGCAGCCAGAGCCCCACTAGCGGGGGGGCAAATGAGCAGTTCTTC
j_gene: TRBJ1-1; v_gene: TRBV18; d_gene: NA; abundance: NA; CDR3aa: CASSPGVSEAFF; CDR3nt: TGTGCCAGCTCACCTGGAGTCTCTGAAGCTTTCTTT
j_gene: TRBJ2-5; v_gene: TRBV7-2; d_gene: NA; abundance: NA; CDR3aa: CASSEGPQETQYF; CDR3nt: TGTGCCAGCAGCGAGGGGCCCCAAGAGACCCAGTACTTC
j_gene: TRBJ1-5; v_gene: TRBV9; d_gene: NA; abundance: NA; CDR3aa: CASSVKVRGVSNQPQHF; CDR3nt: TGTGCCAGCAGCGTAAAAGTGCGAGGGGTGAGCAATCAGCCCCAGCATTTT
j_gene: TRBJ1-6; v_gene: TRBV24-1; d_gene: TRBD1; abundance: NA; CDR3aa: CAGGAGGSDSPLHF; CDR3nt: TGTGCCGGAGGAGCAGGGGGAAGTGATTCACCCCTCCACTTT
j_gene: TRBJ1-4; v_gene: TRBV25-1; d_gene: TRBD1; abundance: NA; CDR3aa: CASTVGQGFNEKLFF; CDR3nt: TGTGCCAGCACAGTGGGACAGGGATTTAATGAAAAACTGTTTTTT
j_gene: TRBJ1-3; v_gene: TRBV2; d_gene: NA; abundance: NA; CDR3aa: CASSEPSWASGNSGNTIYF; CDR3nt: TGTGCCAGCAGTGAACCGTCTTGGGCATCGGGAAACTCTGGAAACACCATATATTTT
j_gene: TRBJ1-1; v_gene: TRBV5-1; d_gene: TRBD1; abundance: NA; CDR3aa: CASTGGTEAFF; CDR3nt: TGCGCCAGCACAGGGGGGACTGAAGCTTTCTTT
j_gene: TRBJ2-7; v_gene: TRBV5-4; d_gene: NA; abundance: few; CDR3aa: CATGPGAGAYEQYF; CDR3nt: TGTGCCACTGGACCAGGCGCCGGTGCCTACGAGCAGTACTTC
j_gene: TRBJ2-2; v_gene: TRBV7-8; d_gene: TRBD1; abundance: NA; CDR3aa: CASSRDRDRNSPGELFF; CDR3nt: TGTGCCAGCAGCCGAGACCGGGACAGGAATTCCCCCGGGGAGCTGTTTTTT
j_gene: TRBJ2-3; v_gene: TRBV7-9; d_gene: NA; abundance: NA; CDR3aa: CASSFSGRPDTQYF; CDR3nt: TGTGCCAGCAGCTTCAGCGGGCGTCCAGATACGCAGTATTTT
j_gene: TRBJ1-5; v_gene: TRBV19; d_gene: NA; abundance: NA; CDR3aa: CASSTEDRLNQPQHF; CDR3nt: TGTGCCAGTAGTACTGAAGACAGGCTCAATCAGCCCCAGCATTTT
j_gene: TRBJ2-7; v_gene: TRBV12-5; d_gene: NA; abundance: NA; CDR3aa: CASAFGGASYEQYF; CDR3nt: TGTGCTAGTGCCTTTGGAGGGGCCTCCTACGAGCAGTACTTC
j_gene: TRBJ1-5; v_gene: TRBV28; d_gene: TRBD1; abundance: few; CDR3aa: CASSPGQGNQPQHF; CDR3nt: TGTGCCAGCAGCCCGGGACAGGGTAATCAGCCCCAGCATTTT
j_gene: TRBJ1-6; v_gene: TRBV30; d_gene: NA; abundance: NA; CDR3aa: CAWSPPAPSPLHF; CDR3nt: TGTGCCTGGAGTCCTCCGGCCCCCTCACCCCTCCACTTT
j_gene: TRBJ1-4; v_gene: TRBV15; d_gene: TRBD1; abundance: NA; CDR3aa: CASNTGGRGEKLFF; CDR3nt: TGTGCCAGCAATACAGGGGGCCGGGGTGAAAAACTGTTTTTT
j_gene: TRBJ1-5; v_gene: TRBV27; d_gene: TRBD1; abundance: NA; CDR3aa: CASSLTGTGGFQPQHF; CDR3nt: TGTGCCAGCAGTTTGACCGGGACAGGGGGCTTTCAGCCCCAGCATTTT
j_gene: TRBJ1-6; v_gene: TRBV7-4; d_gene: TRBD1; abundance: NA; CDR3aa: CASSLALVLVRGHVYNSPLHF; CDR3nt: TGTGCCAGCAGCTTAGCGCTAGTCTTGGTGAGGGGGCATGTGTATAATTCACCCCTCCACTTT
j_gene: TRBJ1-3; v_gene: TRBV4-2; d_gene: NA; abundance: NA; CDR3aa: CASSQDVGTPGGNTIYF; CDR3nt: TGTGCCAGCAGCCAAGATGTGGGGACCCCTGGAGGAAACACCATATATTTT
j_gene: TRBJ1-4; v_gene: TRBV18; d_gene: NA; abundance: NA; CDR3aa: CASSPGPSTNEKLFF; CDR3nt: TGTGCCAGCTCACCCGGTCCTTCAACTAATGAAAAACTGTTTTTT
j_gene: TRBJ2-5; v_gene: TRBV7-8; d_gene: NA; abundance: NA; CDR3aa: CASSLALWETQYF; CDR3nt: TGTGCCAGCAGCTTAGCTCTGTGGGAGACCCAGTACTTC
j_gene: TRBJ1-5; v_gene: TRBV10-3; d_gene: NA; abundance: NA; CDR3aa: CASRGDGTRPQHF; CDR3nt: TGTGCCAGCAGGGGAGATGGGACACGGCCCCAGCATTTT
j_gene: TRBJ2-1; v_gene: TRBV11-2; d_gene: NA; abundance: NA; CDR3aa: CASSPGNVF; CDR3nt: TGTGCCAGCAGCCCCGGGAACGTCTTC
j_gene: TRBJ1-2; v_gene: TRBV6-5; d_gene: NA; abundance: NA; CDR3aa: CASSYSGTFYGYTF; CDR3nt: TGTGCCAGCAGTTACTCGGGAACTTTCTATGGCTACACCTTC